The 28 T cell receptor beta chains in this list originate from one sample, sequenced in a study of blood T cell repertoires in COVID-19. Here immunoSEQ multiplex PCR was the method, and the copy in TCRdb shows in-frame clones only, minus some. The top ten hold 3% to 4.5% of the sample, which has around 100,000 clones, more than 80% seen once. The sample was peripheral blood. The receptors here all came from a woman in her sixties with acute or convalescent COVID-19.

In nucleotides, the CDR3 is TGTGCCAGCTCACCAGACAGGGTCGGCTACGGCTACACCTTC. This gives the protein CASSPDRVGYGYTF. The chain couples TRBV18 to TRBJ1-2; 7 bases fit TRBD1. With V trimmed by 2 bases and J by 8 bases, 8 bases remained unmatched. This CDR3 has 14 residues. Germline V CDR1 and CDR2: KGHSH, LQKENI.

For the CDR3, the DNA is TGTGCCAGCACTTTACAGGCGAACACTGAAGCTTTCTTT. Amino acids: CASTLQANTEAFF. This chain connects TRBV6-5 to TRBJ1-1; possibly TRBD1 for D (5 bases). The V end was cut by 7 bases, the J end by 1 base, with 10 bases between. The CDR3 sequence is 13 residues long. Germline assignment: CDR1 MNHEY and CDR2 SVGAGI.

The J gene is TRBJ1-5, the V gene TRBV6-5; 7 bases line up with TRBD1. The CDR3 consists of 14 residues. CDR1 and CDR2 from the germline V gene are MNHEY and SVGAGI. V shed 5 bases and J 6 bases; nucleotides not matched to a gene: 7. The CDR3 sequence: CASSPHRGSQPQHF. DNA of the CDR3: TGTGCCAGCAGTCCGCACAGGGGAAGTCAGCCCCAGCATTTT.

V gene TRBV6-2 or TRBV6-3 combines with J gene TRBJ2-7, with D perhaps matching TRBD1 (5 bases). From germline, CDR1 is MNHEY and CDR2 SVGEGT. The V gene lost 2 bases and the J gene lost 7 bases, with 12 bases spanning the gap. The CDR3 spans 13 residues. The CDR3 sequence: CASSYPDSREQYF. The CDR3 nucleotides read TGTGCCAGCAGTTACCCTGACAGCAGAGAGCAGTACTTC.

This rearrangement joins TRBV23-1 to TRBJ1-6; no firm D call. TRBV23-1 qualifies as an ORF whose function is uncertain. V was shortened by 0 bases and J by 14 bases, with 23 bases between the two germline ends. The CDR3 consists of 17 residues. CDR3 DNA: TGCGCCAGCAGTCAATCGATCGGTTCCGTCGGGTATGTGGCCCTCCACTTT. Its protein is CASSQSIGSVGYVALHF.

The V call is TRBV10-3, the J call TRBJ2-1; 8 bases match TRBD2. The V segment lost 4 bases and the J segment 6 bases; nucleotides outside the gene matches: 14. The CDR3 runs to 17 residues. In germline, CDR1 is ENHRY, CDR2 SYGVKD. The CDR3 sequence is CAISGAGEGFIGNEQFF. In nucleotides, the CDR3 is TGTGCCATCAGTGGAGCGGGAGAAGGGTTCATTGGCAATGAGCAGTTCTTC.

V is TRBV27 and J is TRBJ1-3, with 7 nucleotides matching TRBD1. Trimming at V came to 4 bases and at J to 6 bases, leaving 6 bases not matched to a gene. Germline V gene lookup returns CDR1 MNHEY and CDR2 SMNVEV (reference sequence). The length of the CDR3 is 14 residues. The CDR3 sequence is CASSSTGFSNTIYF. As DNA, the CDR3 is TGTGCCAGCAGTTCGACAGGGTTTTCAAACACCATATATTTT.

The genes are TRBV9 and TRBJ2-5; D is uncertain. The ends were cut back, 1 base at V and 5 bases at J, with 9 bases in the middle. The V gene's germline CDR1 is SGDLS and CDR2 YYNGEE. This CDR3 is 13 amino acids long. CDR3 amino acids: CASSVIGGETQYF. DNA for the CDR3: TGTGCCAGCAGCGTAATAGGCGGCGAGACCCAGTACTTC. The full variable domain, completed using reference TRBV9 and TRBJ2-5, is DSGVTQTPKHLITATGQRVTLRCSPRSGDLSVYWYQQSLDQGLQFLIQYYNGEERAKGNILERFSAQQFPDLHSELNLSSLELGDSALYFCASSVIGGETQYFGPGTRLLVL.

CDR3: CASSLDRSSHTDTQYF. In DNA form, the CDR3 reads TGTGCCAGCAGCTTAGATCGGTCATCCCACACAGATACGCAGTATTTT. The chain couples TRBV11-3 to TRBJ2-3; the D is unclear. Trimming removed 0 bases at V and 2 bases at J, with 12 bases between. Germline V CDR1 and CDR2: SGHNT, YENEEA. This CDR3 comprises 16 residues.

V and J are TRBV9 and TRBJ2-1; 7 bases are a match to TRBD2. Per germline, CDR1 SGDLS and CDR2 YYNGEE. This CDR3 is built from 16 residues. V shed 3 bases, J shed 3 bases, and the junction held 9 bases outside the gene matches. CDR3 amino acids: CASSARSSGGYNEQFF. The DNA of the CDR3 is TGTGCCAGCAGCGCCCGTTCTAGCGGCGGCTACAATGAGCAGTTCTTC. Filled out from reference TRBV9 and TRBJ2-1, the complete variable domain reads DSGVTQTPKHLITATGQRVTLRCSPRSGDLSVYWYQQSLDQGLQFLIQYYNGEERAKGNILERFSAQQFPDLHSELNLSSLELGDSALYFCASSARSSGGYNEQFFGPGTRLTVL.

V gene TRBV29-1 combines with J gene TRBJ2-1, with no clear D. The germline gives CDR1 SQVTM, CDR2 ANQGSEA. This CDR3 comprises 11 residues. The V and J ends lost 1 base and 4 bases respectively, with 2 bases between them. The CDR3 is CSVEVYNEQFF. In nucleotides, the CDR3 is TGCAGCGTTGAAGTATACAATGAGCAGTTCTTC.

The chain recombines TRBV28 with TRBJ1-2; possibly TRBD1 for D (6 bases). Germline V CDR1 and CDR2: MDHEN, SYDVKM. The ends were cut back, 7 bases at V and 3 bases at J, with 21 bases in the middle. This CDR3 has 16 amino acids. CDR3 in amino acids: CASTSPTGTFDYGYTF. The CDR3 bases are TGTGCCAGCACCTCCCCAACAGGGACCTTTGACTATGGCTACACCTTC.

The V and J genes are TRBV11-2 and TRBJ2-7; 7 bases agree with TRBD2. Trimming removed 0 bases from V and 2 bases from J; junction bases left unmatched: 4. Germline V gene lookup returns CDR1 SGHAT and CDR2 FQNNGV. CDR3 size: 15 residues. The CDR3 is CASSLDGLAAYEQYF. CDR3 nucleotide sequence: TGTGCCAGCAGCTTAGATGGGCTAGCGGCCTACGAGCAGTACTTC.

CDR3 loop: CAISESRGSQKLFF. For the CDR3, the DNA is TGTGCCATCAGTGAGTCTAGGGGGAGCCAAAAACTGTTTTTT. V is TRBV10-3 and J is TRBJ1-4; a weak D match, TRBD1 (6 bases). CDR3 length: 14 amino acids. Deletions cut 0 bases from V and 9 bases from J, with 11 bases between. CDR1 and CDR2 from the germline V gene are ENHRY and SYGVKD.

This chain's CDR3 is CAREGQETQYF. The DNA for the CDR3 is TGTGCCAGGGAGGGACAAGAGACCCAGTACTTC. The V call is TRBV6-5, the J call TRBJ2-5, with D possibly matching TRBD2 (6 bases). The CDR3 has 11 residues. The V gene's germline CDR1 is MNHEY and CDR2 SVGAGI. Deletions cut 9 bases from V and 2 bases from J, with 7 bases between.

The chain has TRBV28 and TRBJ1-5; a weak D match, TRBD1 (6 bases). The CDR3 is 15 residues long. With 3 bases removed from V and 4 bases from J, the gap between germline ends came to 13 bases. Looked up from germline, CDR1 is MDHEN and CDR2 is SYDVKM. This chain's CDR3 is CASSFTGGSNQPQHF. CDR3 DNA: TGTGCCAGCAGTTTTACGGGGGGCTCTAATCAGCCCCAGCATTTT.

The chain links TRBV5-1 to TRBJ1-2; 9 nucleotides line up with TRBD1. CDR1 and CDR2 from the germline V gene are SGHRS and YFSETQ. This CDR3 is 13 amino acids long. Trimming removed 4 bases from V and 4 bases from J; junction bases left unmatched: 2. This CDR3 is CASSQTGGYGYTF. DNA for the CDR3: TGCGCCAGCAGCCAGACAGGGGGCTATGGCTACACCTTC.

The CDR3 protein is CASSQGAGTSAETYEQYF. CDR3 nucleotides: TGTGCCAGCAGCCAAGGTGCCGGGACTAGCGCGGAGACCTACGAGCAGTACTTC. J is TRBJ2-7 and V is TRBV4-2, with 10 bases fitting TRBD2. Unmatched junction bases numbered 11, after V lost 1 base and J lost 2 bases. This CDR3 is 18 amino acids long. Germline loops: CDR1 LGHNA, CDR2 YNFKEQ.

The V gene is TRBV19, the J gene TRBJ1-2; TRBD1 aligns across 9 bases. Germline V gene lookup returns CDR1 LNHDA and CDR2 SQIVND (reference sequence). This CDR3 spans 15 amino acids. Trimming at V came to 5 bases and at J to 1 base, leaving 5 bases not matched to a gene. CDR3 DNA: TGTGCCAGTAGTGCCGGGACAGGGTTTAACTATGGCTACACCTTC. It codes for CASSAGTGFNYGYTF.

CDR3 sequence reads: CASSRAGEGETQYF. CDR3 bases: TGTGCCAGCAGCAGAGCGGGAGAGGGAGAGACCCAGTACTTC. V gene TRBV21-1 combines with J gene TRBJ2-5; the table's D call, TRBD2, has no DNA check behind it. TRBV21-1 counts as a pseudogene. The CDR3 sequence is 14 residues long.

The chain joins TRBV19 to TRBJ1-5, with TRBD1 matching over 7 bases. The ends lost 7 bases at V and 3 bases at J; junction bases unmatched: 9. CDR1 is LNHDA, CDR2 SQIVND, per germline (reference sequence). CDR3 length: 15 amino acids. The CDR3 loop is CASNPGQSYNQPQHF. The CDR3 DNA sequence: TGTGCCAGTAACCCGGGACAGAGCTACAATCAGCCCCAGCATTTT. Drawing the rest from reference TRBV19 and TRBJ1-5, the complete variable domain is DGGITQSPKYLFRKEGQNVTLSCEQNLNHDAMYWYRQDPGQGLRLIYYSQIVNDFQKGDIAEGYSVSREKKESFPLTVTSAQKNPTAFYLCASNPGQSYNQPQHFGDGTRLSIL.

The rearrangement uses TRBV15 and TRBJ2-2; D is possibly TRBD2 (6 bases). The V and J ends lost 0 bases and 5 bases respectively, with 13 bases between them. CDR1 and CDR2 (germline): LNHNV, YYDKDF (reference sequence). The CDR3 has 16 residues. CDR3 amino acids: CATSREAGRGTGELFF. CDR3 coding DNA: TGTGCCACCAGCAGAGAGGCAGGCCGGGGGACCGGGGAGCTGTTTTTT. The whole variable domain, remainder taken from reference TRBV15 and TRBJ2-2, is DAMVIQNPRYQVTQFGKPVTLSCSQTLNHNVMYWYQQKSSQAPKLLFHYYDKDFNNEADTPDNFQSRRPNTSFCFLDIRSPGLGDTAMYLCATSREAGRGTGELFFGEGSRLTVL.

The rearrangement links TRBV28 to TRBJ1-4, with D possibly matching TRBD1 (5 bases). Trimming took 6 bases from V and 8 from J, leaving 16 bases between them. Germline CDR1 MDHEN, CDR2 SYDVKM. This CDR3 has 14 amino acids. CDR3 nucleotides: TGTGCCAGCAGCTCAAGGGGCGGCCAGGAAAAACTGTTTTTT. The encoded protein is CASSSRGGQEKLFF.

The chain joins TRBV6-5 to TRBJ2-7; 8 bases map to TRBD1. From germline, CDR1 is MNHEY and CDR2 SVGAGI. The CDR3 spans 13 residues. J lost 1 base, V lost 6 bases, and 2 bases had no gene match. The CDR3 nucleotides read TGTGCCAGCAGGGGGACAGGATCCTACGAGCAGTACGTC. Translated, it gives CASRGTGSYEQYV.

This clone was detected only a few times. CDR3 nucleotides: TGTGCCAGCAGCAAGGGACCGCGAGGGGGTCAGCCCCAGCATTTT. Its protein product is CASSKGPRGGQPQHF. V and J are TRBV7-8 and TRBJ1-5; weak D call: TRBD1 (6 bases). CDR1 and CDR2 from the germline V gene are SGHVS and FQNEAQ. There are 15 residues in the CDR3. Trimming removed 5 bases from V and 6 bases from J, with 17 bases in between. The whole variable domain, remainder taken from reference TRBV7-8 and TRBJ1-5, is GAGVSQSPRYKVAKRGQDVALRCDPISGHVSLFWYQQALGQGPEFLTYFQNEAQLDKSGLPSDRFFAERPEGSVSTLKIQRTQQEDSAVYLCASSKGPRGGQPQHFGDGTRLSIL.

The J gene is TRBJ2-2, the V gene TRBV12-3 or TRBV12-4; 7 bases fit TRBD1. With 5 bases clipped from V and 6 bases from J, the junction kept 0 bases outside the gene matches. The CDR3 is made up of 12 amino acids. CDR3 bases: TGTGCCAGCAGTACAGGGGCCGGGGAGCTGTTTTTT. Translating it yields CASSTGAGELFF.

A single count supports this clone. CDR3 DNA sequence: TGTGCCAGCAGCGTAGGGGCAGGGCGCCACATGAACACTGAAGCTTTCTTT. Its translation: CASSVGAGRHMNTEAFF. The chain couples TRBV9 to TRBJ1-1; perhaps TRBD1 as D (5 bases). The CDR3 extends over 17 amino acids. Trimming cost V 0 bases and J 0 bases, with 15 bases left between them. The germline V gene encodes CDR1 SGDLS and CDR2 YYNGEE.

V and J are TRBV9 and TRBJ1-4; D perhaps matches TRBD1 (5 bases). Per the germline V gene, CDR1 is SGDLS and CDR2 is YYNGEE. Trimming left V 0 bases short and J 2 bases short, with 8 bases between. The CDR3 consists of 15 residues. The CDR3 region is CASSVERGTNEKLFF. The CDR3 DNA follows: TGTGCCAGCAGCGTAGAAAGGGGTACTAATGAAAAACTGTTTTTT. Using reference TRBV9 and TRBJ1-4 for the parts outside the CDR3, the full variable domain is DSGVTQTPKHLITATGQRVTLRCSPRSGDLSVYWYQQSLDQGLQFLIQYYNGEERAKGNILERFSAQQFPDLHSELNLSSLELGDSALYFCASSVERGTNEKLFFGSGTQLSVL.